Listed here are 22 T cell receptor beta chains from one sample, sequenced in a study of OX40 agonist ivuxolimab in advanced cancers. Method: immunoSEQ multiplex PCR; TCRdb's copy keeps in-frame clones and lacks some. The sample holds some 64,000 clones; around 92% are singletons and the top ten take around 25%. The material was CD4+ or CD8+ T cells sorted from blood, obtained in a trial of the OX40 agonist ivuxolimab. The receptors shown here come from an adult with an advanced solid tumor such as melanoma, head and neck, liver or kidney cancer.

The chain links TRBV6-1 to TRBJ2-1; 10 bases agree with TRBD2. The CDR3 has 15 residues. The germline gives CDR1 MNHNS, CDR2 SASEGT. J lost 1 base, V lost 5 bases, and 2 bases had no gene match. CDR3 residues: CASSNSGGSYNEQFF. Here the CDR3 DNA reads TGTGCCAGCAGTAATAGCGGGGGGTCCTACAATGAGCAGTTCTTC.

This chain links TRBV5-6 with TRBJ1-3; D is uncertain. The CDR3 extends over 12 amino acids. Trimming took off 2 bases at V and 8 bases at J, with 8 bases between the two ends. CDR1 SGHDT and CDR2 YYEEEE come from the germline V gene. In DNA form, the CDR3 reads TGTGCCAGCAGCTTCGGATCGCACACCATATATTTT. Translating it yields CASSFGSHTIYF.

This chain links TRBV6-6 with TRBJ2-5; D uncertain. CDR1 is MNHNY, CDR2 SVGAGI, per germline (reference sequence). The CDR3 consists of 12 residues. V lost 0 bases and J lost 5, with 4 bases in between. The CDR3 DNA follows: TGTGCCAGCAGTTACTCGTGGGAGACCCAGTACTTC. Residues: CASSYSWETQYF.

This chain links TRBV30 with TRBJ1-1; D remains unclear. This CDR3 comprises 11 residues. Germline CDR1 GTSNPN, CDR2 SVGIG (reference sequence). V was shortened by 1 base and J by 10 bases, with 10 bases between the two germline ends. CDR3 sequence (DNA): TGTGCCTGGAGTGATTCGAGGAGAGCTTTCTTT. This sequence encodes CAWSDSRRAFF. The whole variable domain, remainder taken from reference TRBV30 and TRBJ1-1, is SQTIHQWPATLVQPVGSPLSLECTVEGTSNPNLYWYRQAAGRGLQLLFYSVGIGQISSEVPQNLSASRPQDRQFILSSKKLLLSDSGFYLCAWSDSRRAFFGQGTRLTVV.

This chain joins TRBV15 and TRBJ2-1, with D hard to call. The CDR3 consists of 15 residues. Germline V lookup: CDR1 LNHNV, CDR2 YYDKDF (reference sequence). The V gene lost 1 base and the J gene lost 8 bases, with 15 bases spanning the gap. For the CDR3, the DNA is TGTGCCACCAGCAGAGTGGCCCCGGGTCCCGATGAGCAGTTCTTC. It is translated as CATSRVAPGPDEQFF.

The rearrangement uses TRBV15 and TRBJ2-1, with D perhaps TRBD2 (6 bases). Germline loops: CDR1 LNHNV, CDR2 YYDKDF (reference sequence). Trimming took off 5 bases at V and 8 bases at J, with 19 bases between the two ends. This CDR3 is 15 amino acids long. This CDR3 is CATSVNLLLAHEQFF. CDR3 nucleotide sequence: TGTGCCACCAGCGTAAATTTGCTACTAGCCCATGAGCAGTTCTTC.

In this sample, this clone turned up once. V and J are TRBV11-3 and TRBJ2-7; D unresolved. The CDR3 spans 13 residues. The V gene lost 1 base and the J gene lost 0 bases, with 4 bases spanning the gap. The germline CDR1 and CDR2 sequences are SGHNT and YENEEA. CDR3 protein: CASSLASSYEQYV. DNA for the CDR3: TGTGCCAGCAGCTTAGCGAGCTCCTACGAGCAGTACGTC.

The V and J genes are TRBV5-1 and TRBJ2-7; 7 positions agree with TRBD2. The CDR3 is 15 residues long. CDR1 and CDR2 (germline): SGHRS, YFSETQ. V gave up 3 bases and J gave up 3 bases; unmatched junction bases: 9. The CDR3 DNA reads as TGCGCCAGCAGCTACGGTGCGGGAGCCCGCTACGAGCAGTACGTC. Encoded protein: CASSYGAGARYEQYV.

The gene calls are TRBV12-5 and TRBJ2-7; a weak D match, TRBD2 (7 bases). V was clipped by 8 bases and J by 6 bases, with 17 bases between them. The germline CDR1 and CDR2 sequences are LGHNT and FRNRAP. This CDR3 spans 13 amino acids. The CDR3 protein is CASSLWGGSEQYV. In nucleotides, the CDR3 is TGTGCTAGTAGCCTTTGGGGGGGCAGCGAGCAGTACGTC.

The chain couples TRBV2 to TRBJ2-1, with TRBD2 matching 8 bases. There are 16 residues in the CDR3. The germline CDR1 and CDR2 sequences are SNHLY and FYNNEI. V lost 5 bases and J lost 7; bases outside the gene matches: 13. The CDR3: CASSLQPGTSWNEQFF. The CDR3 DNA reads TGTGCCAGCAGTCTTCAGCCTGGGACTAGTTGGAATGAGCAGTTCTTC.

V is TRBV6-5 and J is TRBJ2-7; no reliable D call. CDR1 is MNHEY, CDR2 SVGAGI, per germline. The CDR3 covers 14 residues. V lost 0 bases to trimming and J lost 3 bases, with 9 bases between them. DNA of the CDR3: TGTGCCAGCAGTTACTCGAGTTTAATCTACGAGCAGTACTTC. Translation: CASSYSSLIYEQYF.

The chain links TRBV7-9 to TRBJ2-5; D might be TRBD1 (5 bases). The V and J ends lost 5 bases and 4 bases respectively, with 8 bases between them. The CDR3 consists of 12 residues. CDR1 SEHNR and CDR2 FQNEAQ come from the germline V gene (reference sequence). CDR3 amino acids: CASSGALETQYF. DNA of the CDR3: TGTGCCAGCAGCGGGGCCTTAGAGACCCAGTACTTC.

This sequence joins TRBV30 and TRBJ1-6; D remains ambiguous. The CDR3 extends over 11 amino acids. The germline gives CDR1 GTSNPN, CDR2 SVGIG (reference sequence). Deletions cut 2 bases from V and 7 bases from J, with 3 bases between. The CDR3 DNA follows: TGTGCCTGGAGTCTCAATTCACCCCTCCACTTT. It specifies CAWSLNSPLHF. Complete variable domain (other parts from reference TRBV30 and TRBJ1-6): SQTIHQWPATLVQPVGSPLSLECTVEGTSNPNLYWYRQAAGRGLQLLFYSVGIGQISSEVPQNLSASRPQDRQFILSSKKLLLSDSGFYLCAWSLNSPLHFGNGTRLTVT.

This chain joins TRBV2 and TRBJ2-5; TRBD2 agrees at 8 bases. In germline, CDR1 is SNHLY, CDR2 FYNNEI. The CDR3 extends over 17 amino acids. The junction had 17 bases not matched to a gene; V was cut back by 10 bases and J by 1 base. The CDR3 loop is CATSRENLAGLQETQYF. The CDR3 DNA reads TGTGCCACGTCTCGAGAAAACTTAGCGGGGCTCCAAGAGACCCAGTACTTC. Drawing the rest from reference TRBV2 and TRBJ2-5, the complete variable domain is EPEVTQTPSHQVTQMGQEVILRCVPISNHLYFYWYRQILGQKVEFLVSFYNNEISEKSEIFDDQFSVERPDGSNFTLKIRSTKLEDSAMYFCATSRENLAGLQETQYFGPGTRLLVL.

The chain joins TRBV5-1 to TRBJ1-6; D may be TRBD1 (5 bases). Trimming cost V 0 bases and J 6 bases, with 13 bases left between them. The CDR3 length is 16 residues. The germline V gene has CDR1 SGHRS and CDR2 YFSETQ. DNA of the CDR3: TGCGCCAGCAGCTTGGCGGCCCATGGGACTAATTCACCCCTCCACTTT. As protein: CASSLAAHGTNSPLHF. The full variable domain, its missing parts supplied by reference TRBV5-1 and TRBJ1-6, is KAGVTQTPRYLIKTRGQQVTLSCSPISGHRSVSWYQQTPGQGLQFLFEYFSETQRNKGNFPGRFSGRQFSNSRSEMNVSTLELGDSALYLCASSLAAHGTNSPLHFGNGTRLTVT.

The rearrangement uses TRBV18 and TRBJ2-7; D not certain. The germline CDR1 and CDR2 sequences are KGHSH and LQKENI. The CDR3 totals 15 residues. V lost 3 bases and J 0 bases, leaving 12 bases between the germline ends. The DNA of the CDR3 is TGTGCCAGCTCACCGGACGGTTCAAGCTCCTACGAGCAGTACTTC. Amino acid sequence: CASSPDGSSSYEQYF.

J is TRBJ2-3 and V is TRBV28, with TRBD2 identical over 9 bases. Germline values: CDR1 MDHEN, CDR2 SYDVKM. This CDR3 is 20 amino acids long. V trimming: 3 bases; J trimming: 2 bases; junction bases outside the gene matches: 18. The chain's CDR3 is CASSLAPLGLAQSDTDTQYF. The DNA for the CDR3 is TGTGCCAGCAGTTTGGCTCCCCTGGGACTAGCACAATCGGACACAGATACGCAGTATTTT.

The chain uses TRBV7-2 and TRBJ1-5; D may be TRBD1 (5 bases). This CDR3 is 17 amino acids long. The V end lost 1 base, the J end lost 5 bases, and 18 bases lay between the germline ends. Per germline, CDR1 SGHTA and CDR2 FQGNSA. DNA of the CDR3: TGTGCCAGCAGCTTAGACTTGATGGGGGAACCCTATCAGCCCCAGCATTTT. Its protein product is CASSLDLMGEPYQPQHF.

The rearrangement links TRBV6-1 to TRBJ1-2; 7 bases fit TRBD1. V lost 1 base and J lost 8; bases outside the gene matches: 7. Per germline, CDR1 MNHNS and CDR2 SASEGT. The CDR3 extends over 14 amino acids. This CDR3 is CASSEGTGGGGYTF. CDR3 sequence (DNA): TGTGCCAGCAGTGAAGGGACAGGAGGAGGAGGCTACACCTTC.

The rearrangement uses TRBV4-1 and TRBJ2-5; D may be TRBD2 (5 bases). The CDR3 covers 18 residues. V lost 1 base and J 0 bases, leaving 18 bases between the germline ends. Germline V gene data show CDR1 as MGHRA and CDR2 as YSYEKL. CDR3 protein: CASSQGVGGSEYQETQYF. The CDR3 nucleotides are TGCGCCAGCAGCCAAGGGGTCGGCGGTAGCGAGTACCAAGAGACCCAGTACTTC.

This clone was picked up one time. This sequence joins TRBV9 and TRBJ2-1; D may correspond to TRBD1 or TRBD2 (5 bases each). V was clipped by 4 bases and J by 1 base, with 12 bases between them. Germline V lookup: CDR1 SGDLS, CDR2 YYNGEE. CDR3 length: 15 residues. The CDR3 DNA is TGTGCCAGCAGCCTCTATTGGGGGTCCTACAATGAGCAGTTCTTC. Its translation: CASSLYWGSYNEQFF.

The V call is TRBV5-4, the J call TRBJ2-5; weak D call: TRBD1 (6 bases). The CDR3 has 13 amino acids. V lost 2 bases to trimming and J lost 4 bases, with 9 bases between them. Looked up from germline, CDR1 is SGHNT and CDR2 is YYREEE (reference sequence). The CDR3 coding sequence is TGTGCCAGCAGCTTTCGCAGGGGAGAGACCCAGTACTTC. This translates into CASSFRRGETQYF.